This TCR beta chain appears in the sequencing data of a study of blood T cell repertoires in COVID-19. On the study more broadly: Samples taken during acute and convalescent COVID-19 were collected in the United States, Italy and Spain.

Sequenced by immunoSEQ multiplex PCR; TCRdb stores in-frame clones only, minus some. The sample shows roughly 430,000 clones, roughly 90% of them seen only once. The origin of this receptor is a woman between 35 and 50 years old with acute COVID-19. Sequencing used PBMCs or T cells enriched from blood (not recorded which).

The DNA for the CDR3 is TGTGCCAGTAGTAAATCCCGGGACACTGAAGCTTTCTTT. This encodes CASSKSRDTEAFF. The chain has TRBV19 and TRBJ1-1; no clear D. The CDR3 length is 13 residues. With 4 bases removed from V and 3 bases from J, the gap between germline ends came to 9 bases. The V gene's germline CDR1 is LNHDA and CDR2 SQIVND (reference sequence).